The 5 T cell receptor beta chains given below trace back to one sample, sequenced in a study of T cell repertoires in cytomegalovirus infection. TCRdb reanalysed the reads using MiXCR and keeps one entry per CDR3 protein. The sample contains roughly 100,000 distinct CDR3 sequences, roughly 39% of which appear only once. Their antigens are not known. Specimen: CD8+ T cells from cultured PBMCs, collected from culture after CMV antigen stimulation. These receptors all come from a human donor in good health (CMV status not recorded). Some clones in this sample may be carry-over from other donors' samples.

The chain couples TRBV28 to TRBJ2-5; weak D call: TRBD1 (5 bases). Between the trimmed V and J ends, which lost 5 bases and 5 bases, there was a span of 12 bases. CDR1 is MDHEN and CDR2 is SYDVKM in the germline V gene. This CDR3 is built from 13 residues. The CDR3, as DNA: TGTGCCAGCAGTATTTCAGGGATGGAGACCCAGTACTTC. It encodes CASSISGMETQYF.

The chain has TRBV7-6 and TRBJ2-7, with 9 bases matching TRBD1. V shed 10 bases, J shed 1 base, and the junction held 11 bases outside the gene matches. The CDR3 consists of 15 residues. CDR1 is SGHVS and CDR2 is FNYEAQ in the germline V gene. The CDR3 region is CATADSGTGSYEQYF. In DNA form, the CDR3 reads TGTGCCACCGCTGATTCTGGGACAGGGTCCTACGAGCAGTACTTC.

This chain connects TRBV5-6 to TRBJ2-1; D is possibly TRBD2 (7 bases). This CDR3 region has 16 residues. V gave up 4 bases and J gave up 2 bases, with 16 bases separating them. Per germline, CDR1 SGHDT and CDR2 YYEEEE. The CDR3 DNA sequence: TGTGCCAGCAGCCCTAGGGGGGGGGTAACCTACAATGAGCAGTTCTTC. Translation gives CASSPRGGVTYNEQFF.

V and J are TRBV12-3 or TRBV12-4 and TRBJ1-2; D is ambiguous. Trimming cost V 5 bases and J 7 bases, with 11 bases left between them. The CDR3 extends over 12 amino acids. DNA of the CDR3: TGTGCCAGCAGTATGGGAGGCCCTGGCTACACCTTC. Encoded protein: CASSMGGPGYTF.

This clonotype has ten or more counts. CDR3 sequence reads: CASSQGGREAFF. The CDR3, as DNA: TGTGCCAGCAGCCAAGGGGGCAGGGAAGCTTTCTTT. This chain joins TRBV7-6 and TRBJ1-1, with 7 bases lining up with TRBD1. CDR3 size: 12 residues. J gave up 8 bases and V 5 bases, and 5 bases lay outside the gene matches. The germline V gene encodes CDR1 SGHVS and CDR2 FNYEAQ.